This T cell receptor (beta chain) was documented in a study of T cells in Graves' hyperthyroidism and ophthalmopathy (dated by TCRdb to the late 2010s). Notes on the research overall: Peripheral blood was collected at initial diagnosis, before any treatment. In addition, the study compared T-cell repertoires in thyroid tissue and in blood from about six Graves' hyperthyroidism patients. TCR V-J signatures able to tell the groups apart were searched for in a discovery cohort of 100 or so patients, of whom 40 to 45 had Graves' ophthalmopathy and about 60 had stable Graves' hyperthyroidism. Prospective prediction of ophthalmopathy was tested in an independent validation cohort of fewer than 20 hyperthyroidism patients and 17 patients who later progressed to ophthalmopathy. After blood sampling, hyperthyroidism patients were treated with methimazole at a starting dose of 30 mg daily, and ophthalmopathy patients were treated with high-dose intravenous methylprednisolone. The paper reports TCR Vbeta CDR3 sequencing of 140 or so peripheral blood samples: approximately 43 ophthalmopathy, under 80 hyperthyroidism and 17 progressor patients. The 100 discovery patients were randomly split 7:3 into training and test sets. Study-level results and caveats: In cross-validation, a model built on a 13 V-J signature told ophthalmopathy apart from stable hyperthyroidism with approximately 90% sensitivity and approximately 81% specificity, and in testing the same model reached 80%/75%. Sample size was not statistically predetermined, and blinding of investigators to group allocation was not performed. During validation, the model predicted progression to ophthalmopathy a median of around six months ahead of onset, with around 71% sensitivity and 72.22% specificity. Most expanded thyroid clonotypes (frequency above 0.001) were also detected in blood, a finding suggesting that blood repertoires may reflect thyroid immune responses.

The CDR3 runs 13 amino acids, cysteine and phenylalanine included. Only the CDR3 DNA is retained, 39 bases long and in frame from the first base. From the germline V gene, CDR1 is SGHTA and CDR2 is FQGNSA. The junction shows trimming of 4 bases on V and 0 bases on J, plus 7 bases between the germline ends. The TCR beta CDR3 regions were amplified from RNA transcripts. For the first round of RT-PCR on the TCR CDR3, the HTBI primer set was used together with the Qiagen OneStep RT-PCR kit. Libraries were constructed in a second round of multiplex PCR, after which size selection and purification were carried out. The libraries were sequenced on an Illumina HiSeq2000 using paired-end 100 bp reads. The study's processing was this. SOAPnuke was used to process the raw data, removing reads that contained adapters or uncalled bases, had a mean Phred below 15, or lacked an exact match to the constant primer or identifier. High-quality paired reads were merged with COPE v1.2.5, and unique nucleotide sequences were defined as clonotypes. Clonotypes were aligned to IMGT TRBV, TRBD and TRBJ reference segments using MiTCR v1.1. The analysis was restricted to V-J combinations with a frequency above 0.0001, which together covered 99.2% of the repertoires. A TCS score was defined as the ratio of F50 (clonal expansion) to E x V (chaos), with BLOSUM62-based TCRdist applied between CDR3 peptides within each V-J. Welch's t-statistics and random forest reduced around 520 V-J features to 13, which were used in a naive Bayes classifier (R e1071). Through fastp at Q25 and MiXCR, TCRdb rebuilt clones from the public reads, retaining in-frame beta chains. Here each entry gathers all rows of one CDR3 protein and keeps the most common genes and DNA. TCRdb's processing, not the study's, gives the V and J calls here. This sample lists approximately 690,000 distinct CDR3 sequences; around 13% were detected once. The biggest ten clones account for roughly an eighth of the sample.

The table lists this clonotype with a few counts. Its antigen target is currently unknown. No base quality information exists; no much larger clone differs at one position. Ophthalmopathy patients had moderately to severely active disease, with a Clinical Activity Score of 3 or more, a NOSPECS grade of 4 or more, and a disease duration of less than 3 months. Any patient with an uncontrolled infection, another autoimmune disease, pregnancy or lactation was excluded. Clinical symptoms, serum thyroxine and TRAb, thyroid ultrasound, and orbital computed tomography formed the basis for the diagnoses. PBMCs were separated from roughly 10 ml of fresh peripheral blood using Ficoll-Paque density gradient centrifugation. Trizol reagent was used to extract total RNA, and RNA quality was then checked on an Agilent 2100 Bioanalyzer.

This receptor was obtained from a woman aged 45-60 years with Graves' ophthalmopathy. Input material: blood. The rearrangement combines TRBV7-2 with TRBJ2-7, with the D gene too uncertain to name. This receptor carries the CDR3 CASSSWISYEQYF. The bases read TGTGCCAGCAGCTCCTGGATCTCCTACGAGCAGTACTTC.